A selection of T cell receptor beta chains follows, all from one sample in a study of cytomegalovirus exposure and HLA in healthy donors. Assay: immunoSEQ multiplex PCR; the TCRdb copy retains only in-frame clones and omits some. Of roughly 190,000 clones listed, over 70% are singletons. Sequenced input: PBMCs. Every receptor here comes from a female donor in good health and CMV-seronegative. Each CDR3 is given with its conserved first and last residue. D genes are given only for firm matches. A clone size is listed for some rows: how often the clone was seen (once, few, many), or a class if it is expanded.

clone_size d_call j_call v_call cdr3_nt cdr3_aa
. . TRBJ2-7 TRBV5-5 TGTGCCAGCAGCTTGCGGCGGCAGCCCTACGAGCAGTACTTC CASSLRRQPYEQYF
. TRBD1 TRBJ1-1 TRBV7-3 TGTGCCAGCAGCTGGGACAGAAACACTGAAGCTTTCTTT CASSWDRNTEAFF
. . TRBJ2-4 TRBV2 TGTGCCAGCAGTGAGGGGACTTTCCTTCAGTACTTC CASSEGTFLQYF
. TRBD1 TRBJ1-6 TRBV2 TGTGCCAGCAGCCCCCTTGACAGGGGAAATTCACCCCTCCACTTT CASSPLDRGNSPLHF
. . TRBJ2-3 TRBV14 TGTGCCAGCAGCCAAGTAGGGAGTAGCACAGATACGCAGTATTTT CASSQVGSSTDTQYF
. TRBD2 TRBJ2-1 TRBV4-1 TGCGCCAGCAGCCAAGTGGGGGGGATATTCTTC CASSQVGGIFF
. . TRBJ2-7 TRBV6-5 TGTGCCAGCAGTTACGACCTACTAGCATCCTACGAGCAGTACTTC CASSYDLLASYEQYF
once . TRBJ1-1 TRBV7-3 TGTGCCAGCACCCCGGACAGCGGGAGGAACACTGAAGCTTTCTTT CASTPDSGRNTEAFF
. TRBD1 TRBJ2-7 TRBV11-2 TGTGCCAGCAGCTTACTAGCAGGGGGCGCCGAGCAGTACTTC CASSLLAGGAEQYF
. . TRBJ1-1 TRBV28 TGTGCCAGCAGTACCGAGAAGGGGTGGGTCACTGAAGCTTTCTTT CASSTEKGWVTEAFF
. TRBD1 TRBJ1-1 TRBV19 TGTGCCAGTAGTCCGGGACAGGGGTTGAACACTGAAGCTTTCTTT CASSPGQGLNTEAFF
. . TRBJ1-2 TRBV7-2 TGTGCCAGCAGGCTGGGAGGAACTAACTATGGCTACACCTTC CASRLGGTNYGYTF
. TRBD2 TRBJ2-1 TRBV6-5 TGTGCCAGCAGACCGACTAGCGGGGGAAATGAGCAGTTCTTC CASRPTSGGNEQFF
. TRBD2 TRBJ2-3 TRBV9 TGTGCCAGCAGCGTAGCTGGACTAGCGGGAGGGTCCGATACGCAGTATTTT CASSVAGLAGGSDTQYF
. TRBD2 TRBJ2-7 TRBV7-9 TGTTCCAGCACCTTTAGCGGGGGGGCGCCCCACGAGCAGTACTTC CSSTFSGGAPHEQYF
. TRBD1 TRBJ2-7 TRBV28 TGTGCCAGCAGTAACCGGGACAGCTCCTACGAGCAGTACTTC CASSNRDSSYEQYF
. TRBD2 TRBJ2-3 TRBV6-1 TGTGCCAGCAGTGAAGCGCTGTGGACTAGTGGCCCAGATACGCAGTATTTT CASSEALWTSGPDTQYF
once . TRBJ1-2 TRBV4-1 TGCGCCAGCAGCCAAGAGACAGGCCTAGGGCGAAATGGCTACACCTTC CASSQETGLGRNGYTF
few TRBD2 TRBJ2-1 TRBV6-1 TGTGCCAGCACTATAGCGGGAGGGGGGTACAATGAGCAGTTCTTC CASTIAGGGYNEQFF
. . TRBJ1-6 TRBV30 TGTGCCCGGGAGGGTTTTGGTTCACCCCTCCACTTT CAREGFGSPLHF
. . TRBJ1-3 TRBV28 TGTGCCAGCAGTCTCTTGTCCTCTGGAAACACCATATATTTT CASSLLSSGNTIYF
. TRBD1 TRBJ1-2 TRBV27 TGTGCCAGCAGTTCCCACAGGGGGGAGGGCTACACCTTC CASSSHRGEGYTF
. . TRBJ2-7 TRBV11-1 TGTGCCAGCAGCTTAGGAACTGCGAGGGAGCAGTACTTC CASSLGTAREQYF
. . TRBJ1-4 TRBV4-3 TGCGCCAGCAGGGGAGAGTCCTCAACTACCGAAAAACTGTTTTTT CASRGESSTTEKLFF
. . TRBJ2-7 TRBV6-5 TGTGCCAGCAGCCGAACTAGAAGGTTAAGTGAGCAGTACTTC CASSRTRRLSEQYF
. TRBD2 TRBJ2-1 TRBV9 TGTGCCAGCAGCCATGATAGCGGGGTTTACAATGAGCAGTTCTTC CASSHDSGVYNEQFF
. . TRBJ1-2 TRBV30 TGTGCCTGGAGTGTAGTATCGGGATCGGGCTACACCTTC CAWSVVSGSGYTF
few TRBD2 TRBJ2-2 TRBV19 TGTGCCAGTAGGGGACTAGCCGGGCCTGGGGAGCTGTTTTTT CASRGLAGPGELFF
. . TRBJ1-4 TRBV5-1 TGCGCCAGCAGCTCGGGGGGGTCAACTAATGAAAAACTGTTTTTT CASSSGGSTNEKLFF
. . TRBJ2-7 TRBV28 TGTGCTAGCAGTTTAGGTAGCGAGATGTACGAGCAGTACTTC CASSLGSEMYEQYF
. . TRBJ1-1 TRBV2 TGTGCCAGCAGTGGAGGGGGTGGGGGCACTGAAGCTTTCTTT CASSGGGGGTEAFF
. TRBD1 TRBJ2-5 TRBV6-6 TGTGCCAGCAGCCCAGGGACAGCCGGGGAGACCCAGTACTTC CASSPGTAGETQYF
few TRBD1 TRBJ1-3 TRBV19 TGTGCCAGTAGTTCCAGGACAGGGGAATCTGGAAACACCATATATTTT CASSSRTGESGNTIYF
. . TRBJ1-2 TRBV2 TGTGCCAGCAGTGAGGCCAATGCTAACTATGGCTACACCTTC CASSEANANYGYTF
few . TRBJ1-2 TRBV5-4 TGTGCCAGCAGCGAGGTTTTGAACTATGGCTACACCTTC CASSEVLNYGYTF